This entry lists 13 T cell receptor beta chains sequenced from one sample in a study of CD8 T cells in Susac syndrome. Random hexamers served to reverse transcribe roughly 0.5 to 1 ug RNA. TCRdb redid the calling of the immunoSEQ multiplex PCR reads with MiXCR, one entry per CDR3 protein. The table shows around 100,000 distinct CDR3 sequences, with roughly 96% occurring only once. The sequenced material came from CD8+ T cells from PBMCs. The source of these receptors is a human donor with Susac syndrome.

The chain links TRBV15 to TRBJ2-1; unclear D gene. V lost 1 base, J lost 5 bases, and 6 bases lay in between. Germline-derived CDR1 and CDR2 are LNHNV and YYDKDF (reference sequence). CDR3 size: 13 residues. In nucleotides, the CDR3 is TGTGCCACCAGCAGAGGAACCGACAATGAGCAGTTCTTC. This gives the protein CATSRGTDNEQFF.

The chain combines TRBV5-1 with TRBJ1-2; 7 nucleotides agree with TRBD1. With 6 bases clipped from V and 2 bases from J, the junction kept 4 bases outside the gene matches. CDR1 is SGHRS and CDR2 is YFSETQ in the germline V gene. CDR3 length equals 13 residues. The CDR3 nucleotides are TGCGCCAGCATCGTGGACAGGAACTATGGCTACACCTTC. The encoded protein is CASIVDRNYGYTF. The full variable domain, its missing parts supplied by reference TRBV5-1 and TRBJ1-2, is KAGVTQTPRYLIKTRGQQVTLSCSPISGHRSVSWYQQTPGQGLQFLFEYFSETQRNKGNFPGRFSGRQFSNSRSEMNVSTLELGDSALYLCASIVDRNYGYTFGSGTRLTVV.

The chain carries TRBV14 and TRBJ1-5; no firm D call. The V end lost 0 bases, the J end lost 4 bases, and 4 bases lay between the germline ends. The CDR3 contains 13 residues. CDR1 is SGHDN, CDR2 FVKESK, per germline. CDR3 bases: TGTGCCAGCAGCCAAGATCGTAATCAGCCCCAGCATTTT. It codes for CASSQDRNQPQHF.

The genes are TRBV5-1 and TRBJ2-5; D call uncertain. Germline V gene data show CDR1 as SGHRS and CDR2 as YFSETQ. CDR3 length equals 15 residues. The V gene lost 3 bases and the J gene lost 5 bases, with 17 bases spanning the gap. The CDR3 coding sequence is TGCGCCAGCAGCTACCGATCGGTATATGGGGAGACCCAGTACTTC. The encoded protein is CASSYRSVYGETQYF.

The chain links TRBV6-6 to TRBJ2-7, with TRBD1 matching 8 bases. CDR1 is MNHNY and CDR2 is SVGAGI in the germline V gene (reference sequence). V was clipped by 3 bases and J by 3 bases; unmatched bases: 7. The CDR3 is 15 amino acids. The CDR3 protein is CASSYPRTGSYEQYF. Here the CDR3 DNA reads TGTGCCAGCAGTTATCCCCGGACAGGGAGCTACGAGCAGTACTTC.

The chain recombines TRBV29-1 with TRBJ1-2; D is perhaps TRBD1 (6 bases). Germline V lookup: CDR1 SQVTM, CDR2 ANQGSEA. The V end lost 5 bases, the J end lost 3 bases, and 10 bases lay between the germline ends. The CDR3 is made up of 12 amino acids. In nucleotides, the CDR3 is TGCAGCGTTCTACAGGGTTACTATGGCTACACCTTC. Its translation: CSVLQGYYGYTF.

This chain uses TRBV29-1 with TRBJ2-3; D is undetermined. The CDR3 contains 13 residues. V lost 4 bases and J 2 bases, leaving 10 bases between the germline ends. Germline V gives CDR1 SQVTM, CDR2 ANQGSEA. The CDR3 nucleotides are TGCAGCGTTGGAAGGCCCCTCACAGATACGCAGTATTTT. Translation: CSVGRPLTDTQYF.

V usage is TRBV28 and J usage is TRBJ1-1; unclear D gene. This CDR3 region has 15 residues. With 3 bases removed from V and 1 base from J, the gap between germline ends came to 12 bases. Germline V CDR1 and CDR2: MDHEN, SYDVKM. The CDR3 DNA follows: TGTGCCAGCAGTTTCCTGACCGGCTCGAACACTGAAGCTTTCTTT. This sequence encodes CASSFLTGSNTEAFF.

This rearrangement joins TRBV20-1 to TRBJ1-5; tentatively, D is TRBD1 (5 bases). Trimming cost V 1 base and J 9 bases, with 13 bases left between them. Germline V gene lookup returns CDR1 DFQATT and CDR2 SNEGSKA (reference sequence). The CDR3 is 13 amino acids. For the CDR3, the DNA is TGCAGTGCTAGAGTTGGGGGAAGGACGCCCCAGCATTTT. Translating gives CSARVGGRTPQHF.

The rearrangement links TRBV2 to TRBJ2-4, with TRBD2 as a possible D gene (5 bases). In germline, CDR1 is SNHLY, CDR2 FYNNEI. The CDR3 runs 11 residues. V was shortened by 6 bases and J by 7 bases, with 7 bases between the two germline ends. CDR3 sequence: CASRDSNIQYF. CDR3 nucleotides: TGTGCCAGCAGGGACTCGAACATTCAGTACTTC. The variable domain in full, completed from reference TRBV2 and TRBJ2-4, reads EPEVTQTPSHQVTQMGQEVILRCVPISNHLYFYWYRQILGQKVEFLVSFYNNEISEKSEIFDDQFSVERPDGSNFTLKIRSTKLEDSAMYFCASRDSNIQYFGAGTRLSVL.

The chain recombines TRBV3-1 with TRBJ1-1, with 7 bases aligning to TRBD1. Germline-derived CDR1 and CDR2 are LGHDT and YNNKEL (reference sequence). J lost 7 bases, V lost 4 bases, and 6 bases had no gene match. The CDR3 is made up of 13 amino acids. The CDR3 coding sequence is TGTGCCAGCAGCCTAAGGACAGGAGTTGAAGCTTTCTTT. Its translation is CASSLRTGVEAFF.

The chain has TRBV20-1 and TRBJ1-2; tentatively, D is TRBD1 (5 bases). Trimming took off 0 bases at V and 4 bases at J, with 15 bases between the two ends. There are 15 residues in the CDR3. Per the germline V gene, CDR1 is DFQATT and CDR2 is SNEGSKA (reference sequence). The CDR3 loop is CSARDPQGITYGYTF. The CDR3 coding sequence is TGCAGTGCTAGAGATCCCCAGGGCATTACCTATGGCTACACCTTC.

This clonotype was found a few times. J is TRBJ1-1 and V is TRBV3-1; D is uncertain. The CDR3 loop spans 12 amino acids. The germline CDR1 and CDR2 sequences are LGHDT and YNNKEL (reference sequence). V lost 3 bases and J lost 5, with 7 bases in between. The CDR3 DNA is TGTGCCAGCAGCCAGGGTGGAACTGAAGCTTTCTTT. This codes for CASSQGGTEAFF.